Each of the 13 T cell receptor beta chains below was sequenced from the same sample in a study of radiation and T cells in renal cell carcinoma. Produced via immunoSEQ multiplex PCR; TCRdb's table is partial and in-frame only. The data show some 100,000 clones, 70% to 85% seen once. Stated time point: baseline pretreatment blood. Treatment in this sample: 15 Gy SBRT to primary tumor, nephrectomy 4 weeks later. Sequencing used blood, obtained from a patient whose treatment included radiotherapy and nephrectomy. The receptor set was obtained from a man aged 60 to 69 with renal cell carcinoma.

V gene TRBV6-6 combines with J gene TRBJ2-7, with D unclear. The V end was cut by 0 bases, the J end by 0 bases, with 12 bases between. The CDR3 is made up of 16 amino acids. From germline, CDR1 is MNHNY and CDR2 SVGAGI (reference sequence). CDR3 region: CASSYSWQVNSYEQYF. The CDR3 DNA reads TGTGCCAGCAGTTACTCGTGGCAGGTTAACTCCTACGAGCAGTACTTC.

Written as DNA, the CDR3 is TGTGCCAGCAGCCCAGATATCGGGGTTCGACTAGCGGGAGTACACGAGCAGTACTTC. Amino acids: CASSPDIGVRLAGVHEQYF. The genes are TRBV9 and TRBJ2-7; 12 nucleotides match TRBD2. CDR3 length: 19 residues. The germline CDR1 and CDR2 sequences are SGDLS and YYNGEE. With V trimmed by 4 bases and J by 5 bases, 19 bases remained unmatched. Full variable domain (remainder filled in from reference TRBV9 and TRBJ2-7): DSGVTQTPKHLITATGQRVTLRCSPRSGDLSVYWYQQSLDQGLQFLIQYYNGEERAKGNILERFSAQQFPDLHSELNLSSLELGDSALYFCASSPDIGVRLAGVHEQYFGPGTRLTVT.

The chain is built from TRBV28 and TRBJ2-2; TRBD1 matches 7 bases. The germline gives CDR1 MDHEN, CDR2 SYDVKM. CDR3 length: 16 amino acids. With 6 bases clipped from V and 3 bases from J, the junction kept 10 bases outside the gene matches. Here the CDR3 reads CASSGWRQGDTGELFF. The CDR3 DNA reads as TGTGCCAGCAGCGGCTGGCGACAGGGCGACACCGGGGAGCTGTTTTTT.

V is TRBV6-1 and J is TRBJ1-1, with a weak D call TRBD1 (5 bases). V shed 3 bases and J shed 5 bases, with 10 bases lying between them. This CDR3 region has 13 residues. Per germline, CDR1 MNHNS and CDR2 SASEGT. The chain's CDR3 is CASSEARGTEAFF. As DNA, the CDR3 is TGTGCCAGCAGTGAGGCTCGGGGGACTGAAGCTTTCTTT.

The V gene is TRBV19, the J gene TRBJ2-3, with a tentative D call TRBD1 (6 bases). This CDR3 has 15 amino acids. Trimming removed 4 bases from V and 4 bases from J, with 15 bases in between. Germline lookup yields CDR1 LNHDA and CDR2 SQIVND (reference sequence). Written as DNA, the CDR3 is TGTGCCAGTAGTACTTACAGGGACCGGCCAGATACGCAGTATTTT. It codes for CASSTYRDRPDTQYF.

V gene TRBV9 combines with J gene TRBJ1-6; D call uncertain. Germline CDR1 is SGDLS and CDR2 is YYNGEE. CDR3 length equals 13 residues. V was shortened by 0 bases and J by 7 bases, with 5 bases between the two germline ends. The CDR3 here is CASSVEQNSPLHF. The CDR3 DNA reads as TGTGCCAGCAGCGTAGAACAGAATTCACCCCTCCACTTT.

V is TRBV7-3 and J is TRBJ2-2, with a weak D call TRBD1 (5 bases). V gave up 2 bases and J gave up 5 bases, with 9 bases separating them. Per germline, CDR1 SGHTA and CDR2 FQGTGA. The CDR3 is made up of 14 amino acids. The CDR3 DNA reads as TGTGCCAGCAGCTTAGACAGCCCGACCGGGGAGCTGTTTTTT. Residues: CASSLDSPTGELFF.

This clone came up a few times. The chain has TRBV14 and TRBJ1-1; TRBD1 matches at 8 bases. The CDR3 loop spans 15 amino acids. J gave up 4 bases and V 3 bases, and 7 bases lay outside the gene matches. Germline V CDR1 and CDR2: SGHDN, FVKESK. The CDR3 here is CASSHLDRGSTEAFF. The DNA of the CDR3 is TGTGCCAGCAGCCATCTCGACAGGGGATCCACTGAAGCTTTCTTT. Full variable domain (remainder filled in from reference TRBV14 and TRBJ1-1): EAGVTQFPSHSVIEKGQTVTLRCDPISGHDNLYWYRRVMGKEIKFLLHFVKESKQDESGMPNNRFLAERTGGTYSTLKVQPAELEDSGVYFCASSHLDRGSTEAFFGQGTRLTVV.

CDR3 amino acids: CASSFLTSSPDTQYF. DNA of the CDR3: TGTGCCAGCAGCTTCCTGACTAGTTCGCCAGATACGCAGTATTTT. V is TRBV5-6 and J is TRBJ2-3; a weak D match, TRBD2 (6 bases). Germline loops: CDR1 SGHDT, CDR2 YYEEEE. The CDR3 totals 15 residues. V gave up 2 bases and J gave up 4 bases, with 14 bases separating them.

The chain joins TRBV4-1 to TRBJ2-1, with no clear D. The length of the CDR3 is 19 residues. Germline V gene data show CDR1 as MGHRA and CDR2 as YSYEKL. V was cut by 4 bases and J by 9 bases, with 31 bases left in between. The CDR3 region is CASSRAPPSSEMTISEQFF. The CDR3 DNA sequence: TGCGCCAGCAGCCGAGCTCCCCCTAGTTCGGAGATGACAATCAGTGAGCAGTTCTTC.

This clone was seen a few times. V is TRBV2 and J is TRBJ2-1, with D possibly matching TRBD2 (5 bases). V dropped 7 bases and J dropped 3 bases, with 13 bases sitting between them. The CDR3 spans 14 residues. The germline gives CDR1 SNHLY, CDR2 FYNNEI. CDR3 nucleotides: TGTGCCAGCATCCCGAGCGACTACTACAATGAGCAGTTCTTC. Its translation: CASIPSDYYNEQFF.

The rearrangement links TRBV11-3 to TRBJ2-1; TRBD2 matches at 7 bases. CDR3 length equals 16 residues. V was pared by 1 base and J by 4 bases, with 7 bases of the junction left unmatched. The germline gives CDR1 SGHNT, CDR2 YENEEA. DNA of the CDR3: TGTGCCAGCAGCTTAGGTAGGCTAGCGGCTTACAATGAGCAGTTCTTC. This gives the protein CASSLGRLAAYNEQFF.

The chain employs TRBV19 and TRBJ2-1, with TRBD2 identical over 9 bases. After removal of 6 bases from V and 8 bases from J, the junction contained 11 bases not matched to a gene. Germline CDR1 LNHDA, CDR2 SQIVND (reference sequence). The CDR3 has 15 residues. The CDR3 protein is CASRPGTSRGDEQFF. The CDR3 DNA follows: TGTGCCAGTAGGCCTGGGACTAGCCGGGGCGATGAGCAGTTCTTC.